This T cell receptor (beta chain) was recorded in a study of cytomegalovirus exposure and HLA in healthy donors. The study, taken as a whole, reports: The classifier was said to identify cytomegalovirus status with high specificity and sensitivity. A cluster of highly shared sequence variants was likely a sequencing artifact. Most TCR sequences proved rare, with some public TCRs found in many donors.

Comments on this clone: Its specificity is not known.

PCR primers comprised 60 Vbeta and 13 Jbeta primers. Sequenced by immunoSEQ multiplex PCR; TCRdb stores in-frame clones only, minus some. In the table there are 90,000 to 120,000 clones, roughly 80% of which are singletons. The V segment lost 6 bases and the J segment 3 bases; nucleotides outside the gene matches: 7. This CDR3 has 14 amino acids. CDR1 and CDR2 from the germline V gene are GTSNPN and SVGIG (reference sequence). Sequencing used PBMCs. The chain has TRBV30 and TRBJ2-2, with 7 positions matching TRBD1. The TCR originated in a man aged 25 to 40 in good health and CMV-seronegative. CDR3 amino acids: CACQTGQYTGELFF. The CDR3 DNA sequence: TGTGCCTGTCAAACGGGACAGTACACCGGGGAGCTGTTTTTT.